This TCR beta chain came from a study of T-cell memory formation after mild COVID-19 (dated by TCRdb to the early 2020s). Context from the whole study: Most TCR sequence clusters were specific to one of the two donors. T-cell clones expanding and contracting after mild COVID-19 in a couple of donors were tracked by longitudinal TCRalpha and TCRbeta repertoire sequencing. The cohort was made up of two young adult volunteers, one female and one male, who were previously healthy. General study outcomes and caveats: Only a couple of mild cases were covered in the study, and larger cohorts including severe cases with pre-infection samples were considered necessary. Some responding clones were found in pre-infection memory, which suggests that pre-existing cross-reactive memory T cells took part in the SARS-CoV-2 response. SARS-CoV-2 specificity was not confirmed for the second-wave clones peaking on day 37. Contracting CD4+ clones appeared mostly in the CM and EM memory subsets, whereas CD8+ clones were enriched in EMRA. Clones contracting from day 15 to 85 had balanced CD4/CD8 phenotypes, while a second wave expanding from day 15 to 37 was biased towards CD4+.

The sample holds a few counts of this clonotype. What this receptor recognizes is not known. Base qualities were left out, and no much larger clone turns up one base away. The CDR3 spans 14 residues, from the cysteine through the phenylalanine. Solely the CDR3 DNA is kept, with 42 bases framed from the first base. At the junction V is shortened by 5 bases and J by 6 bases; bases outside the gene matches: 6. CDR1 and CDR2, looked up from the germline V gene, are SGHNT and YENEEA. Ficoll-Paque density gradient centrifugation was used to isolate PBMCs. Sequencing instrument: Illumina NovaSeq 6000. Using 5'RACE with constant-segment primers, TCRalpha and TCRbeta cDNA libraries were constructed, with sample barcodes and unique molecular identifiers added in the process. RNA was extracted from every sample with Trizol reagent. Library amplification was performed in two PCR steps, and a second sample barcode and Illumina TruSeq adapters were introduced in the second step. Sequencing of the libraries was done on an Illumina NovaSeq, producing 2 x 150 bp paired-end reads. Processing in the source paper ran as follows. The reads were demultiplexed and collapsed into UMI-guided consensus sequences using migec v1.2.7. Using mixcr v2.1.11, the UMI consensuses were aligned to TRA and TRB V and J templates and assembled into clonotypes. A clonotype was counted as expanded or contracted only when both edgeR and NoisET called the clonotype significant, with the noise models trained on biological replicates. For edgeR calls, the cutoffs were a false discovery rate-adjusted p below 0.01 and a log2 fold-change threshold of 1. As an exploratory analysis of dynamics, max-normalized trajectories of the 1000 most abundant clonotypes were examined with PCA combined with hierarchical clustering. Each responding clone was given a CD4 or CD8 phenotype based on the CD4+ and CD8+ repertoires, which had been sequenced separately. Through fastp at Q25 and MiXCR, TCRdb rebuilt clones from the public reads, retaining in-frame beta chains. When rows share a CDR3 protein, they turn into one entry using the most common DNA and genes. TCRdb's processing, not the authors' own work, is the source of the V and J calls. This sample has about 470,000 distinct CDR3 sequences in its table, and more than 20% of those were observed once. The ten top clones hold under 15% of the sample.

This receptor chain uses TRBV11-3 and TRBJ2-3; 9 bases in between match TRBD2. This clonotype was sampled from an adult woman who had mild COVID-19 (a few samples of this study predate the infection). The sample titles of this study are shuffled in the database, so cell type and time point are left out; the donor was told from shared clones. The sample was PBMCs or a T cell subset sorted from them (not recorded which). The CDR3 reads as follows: CASSPRTSEDTQYF. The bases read TGTGCCAGCAGCCCGCGGACTAGCGAGGATACGCAGTATTTT. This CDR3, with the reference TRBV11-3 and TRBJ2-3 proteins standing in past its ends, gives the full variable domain EAGVVQSPRYKIIEKKQPVAFWCNPISGHNTLYWYLQNLGQGPELLIRYENEEAVDDSQLPKDRFSAERLKGVDSTLKIQPAELGDSAVYLCASSPRTSEDTQYFGPGTRLTVL.